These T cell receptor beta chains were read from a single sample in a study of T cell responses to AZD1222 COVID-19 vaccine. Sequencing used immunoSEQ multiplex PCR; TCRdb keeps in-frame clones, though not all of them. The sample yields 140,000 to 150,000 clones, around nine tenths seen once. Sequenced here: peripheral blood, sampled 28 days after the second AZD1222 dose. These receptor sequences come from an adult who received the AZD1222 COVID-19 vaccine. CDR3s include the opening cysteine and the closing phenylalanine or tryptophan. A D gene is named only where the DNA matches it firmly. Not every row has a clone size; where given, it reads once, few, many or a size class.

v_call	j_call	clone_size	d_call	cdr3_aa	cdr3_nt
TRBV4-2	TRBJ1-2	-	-	CASSQDWGTRPGDYGYTF	TGTGCCAGCAGCCAAGATTGGGGCACCCGACCGGGCGACTATGGCTACACCTTC
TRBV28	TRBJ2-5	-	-	CASSPSSYNFQETQYF	TGTGCCAGCAGTCCTTCAAGTTACAACTTCCAAGAGACCCAGTACTTC
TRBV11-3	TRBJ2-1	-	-	CASSPPLGLGIGEQFF	TGTGCCAGCAGCCCGCCTCTAGGACTGGGAATAGGTGAGCAGTTCTTC
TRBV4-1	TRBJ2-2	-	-	CASSPGLANTGELFF	TGCGCCAGCAGCCCGGGACTCGCGAACACCGGGGAGCTGTTTTTT
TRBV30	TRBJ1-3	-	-	CAWSVQSSGNTIYF	TGTGCCTGGAGTGTACAGTCCTCTGGAAACACCATATATTTT
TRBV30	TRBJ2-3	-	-	CAWREKSTDTQYF	TGTGCCTGGAGGGAAAAGAGCACAGATACGCAGTATTTT
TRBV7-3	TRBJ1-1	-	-	CASSPRGSTGGTEAFF	TGTGCCAGCAGTCCTCGGGGCAGTACGGGTGGCACTGAAGCTTTCTTT
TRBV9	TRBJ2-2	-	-	CASSPGQRTGELFF	TGTGCCAGCAGCCCGGGACAACGCACCGGGGAGCTGTTTTTT
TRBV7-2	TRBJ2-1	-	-	CASSLDLSSFGEQFF	TGTGCCAGCAGCTTAGACCTATCGTCCTTCGGAGAGCAGTTCTTC
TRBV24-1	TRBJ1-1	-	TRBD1	CATSSGQLPTFEAFF	TGTGCCACCAGTTCGGGACAGCTACCCACCTTTGAAGCTTTCTTT
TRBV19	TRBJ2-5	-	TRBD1	CASSTIRQGSETQYF	TGTGCCAGTAGTACCATCCGACAGGGATCAGAGACCCAGTACTTC
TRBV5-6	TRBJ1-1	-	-	CASSSMGKAMNTEAFF	TGTGCCAGCAGCTCCATGGGGAAGGCCATGAACACTGAAGCTTTCTTT
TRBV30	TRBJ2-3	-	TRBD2	CAWSVIAGGGTDTQYF	TGTGCCTGGAGTGTAATAGCGGGAGGTGGCACAGATACGCAGTATTTT
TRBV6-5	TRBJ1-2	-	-	CASSYSTGGQSGYTF	TGTGCCAGCAGTTACTCGACGGGGGGGCAGAGTGGCTACACCTTC
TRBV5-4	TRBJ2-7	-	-	CATSSGITADEQYF	TGTGCCACATCTTCCGGAATTACAGCGGACGAGCAGTACTTC
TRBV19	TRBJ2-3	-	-	CASSIGTFTDTQYF	TGTGCCAGTAGTATAGGAACCTTCACAGATACGCAGTATTTT
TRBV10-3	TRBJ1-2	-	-	CAIRADDNYGYTF	TGTGCCATCAGGGCAGACGATAACTATGGCTACACCTTC
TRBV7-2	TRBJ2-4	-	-	CASSLDTGQGGIQYF	TGTGCCAGCAGCTTAGACACCGGGCAGGGTGGCATTCAGTACTTC
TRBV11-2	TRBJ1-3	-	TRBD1	CASEGTGRRNTIYF	TGTGCCAGCGAGGGGACAGGGAGGAGAAACACCATATATTTT
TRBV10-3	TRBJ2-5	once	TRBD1	CAISGFSQGDRVETQYF	TGTGCCATCAGTGGGTTCTCCCAGGGCGACAGGGTTGAGACCCAGTACTTC
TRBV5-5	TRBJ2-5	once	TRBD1	CASSSTGTETQYF	TGTGCCAGCAGCTCGACAGGGACGGAGACCCAGTACTTC
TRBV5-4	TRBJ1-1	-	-	CASSSKADYTEAFF	TGTGCCAGCAGCTCCAAGGCGGACTACACTGAAGCTTTCTTT
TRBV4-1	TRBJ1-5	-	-	CASSQVGVGQPQHF	TGCGCCAGCAGCCAAGTAGGGGTTGGTCAGCCCCAGCATTTT
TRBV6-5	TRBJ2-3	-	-	CASRPTLSTDTQYF	TGTGCCAGCAGGCCAACTCTTAGCACAGATACGCAGTATTTT
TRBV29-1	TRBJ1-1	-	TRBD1	CSVGSGGWTEAFF	TGCAGCGTTGGTTCAGGGGGCTGGACTGAAGCTTTCTTT
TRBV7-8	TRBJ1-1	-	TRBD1	CASSLVGGQGVTEAFF	TGTGCCAGCAGCTTAGTTGGGGGGCAGGGGGTCACTGAAGCTTTCTTT
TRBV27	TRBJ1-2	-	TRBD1	CASSEGGQNYGYTF	TGTGCCAGCAGTGAGGGGGGACAGAACTATGGCTACACCTTC
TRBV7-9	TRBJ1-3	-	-	CASSLEPGRDTIYF	TGTGCCAGCAGCTTAGAACCAGGGCGGGACACCATATATTTT
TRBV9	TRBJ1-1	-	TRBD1	CASSVDGTGKTEAFF	TGTGCCAGCAGCGTAGACGGGACAGGGAAAACTGAAGCTTTCTTT
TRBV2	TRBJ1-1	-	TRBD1	CASNEPGQGDTEAFF	TGTGCCAGCAACGAACCGGGACAGGGGGATACTGAAGCTTTCTTT
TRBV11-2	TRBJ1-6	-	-	CASSLTGRGSPLHF	TGTGCCAGCAGCCTTACAGGACGAGGTTCACCCCTCCACTTT
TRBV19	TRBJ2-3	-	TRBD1	CASMMTGATDTQYF	TGTGCCAGCATGATGACAGGGGCGACAGATACGCAGTATTTT
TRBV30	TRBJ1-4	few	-	CAWSKLGKLFF	TGTGCCTGGAGTAAATTAGGAAAACTGTTTTTT
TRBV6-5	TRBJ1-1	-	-	CASRALGGTEAFF	TGTGCCAGCAGAGCCCTGGGGGGCACTGAAGCTTTCTTT
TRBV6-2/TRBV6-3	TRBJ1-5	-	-	CASSYKSDRIRYSNQPQHF	TGTGCCAGCAGTTACAAATCCGACAGAATACGATATAGCAATCAGCCCCAGCATTTT
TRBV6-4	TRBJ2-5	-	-	CATGSGPGETQYF	TGTGCCACCGGTAGCGGCCCTGGAGAGACCCAGTACTTC
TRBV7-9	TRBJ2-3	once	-	CASSLGPGTGTDTQYF	TGTGCCAGCAGCTTGGGTCCCGGGACGGGCACAGATACGCAGTATTTT
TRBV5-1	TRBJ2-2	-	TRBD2	CASSKGGQDTGELFF	TGCGCCAGCAGTAAGGGAGGGCAAGACACCGGGGAGCTGTTTTTT
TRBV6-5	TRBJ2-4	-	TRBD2	CASSHLTSGSDIQYF	TGTGCCAGCAGTCACCTGACTAGCGGGTCTGACATTCAGTACTTC
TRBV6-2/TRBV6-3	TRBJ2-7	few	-	CASSFRTEYEQYF	TGTGCCAGCAGTTTCAGGACAGAATACGAGCAGTACTTC
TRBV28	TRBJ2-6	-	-	CASSLLGGSGANVLTF	TGTGCCAGCAGTTTATTAGGGGGATCTGGGGCCAACGTCCTGACTTTC